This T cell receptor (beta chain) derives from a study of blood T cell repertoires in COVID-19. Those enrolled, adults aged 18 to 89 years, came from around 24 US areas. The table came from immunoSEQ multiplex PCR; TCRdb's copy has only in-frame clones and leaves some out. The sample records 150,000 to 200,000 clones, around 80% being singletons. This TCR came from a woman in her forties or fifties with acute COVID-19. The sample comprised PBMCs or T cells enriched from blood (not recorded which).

This chain's CDR3 is CASSRGTRQPQHF. The CDR3 DNA sequence: TGTGCCAGCAGTCGCGGGACCCGGCAGCCCCAGCATTTT. V usage is TRBV27 and J usage is TRBJ1-5; D may be TRBD1 (5 bases). Deletions cut 5 bases from V and 7 bases from J, with 12 bases between. The V gene's germline CDR1 is MNHEY and CDR2 SMNVEV (reference sequence). The CDR3 consists of 13 residues.